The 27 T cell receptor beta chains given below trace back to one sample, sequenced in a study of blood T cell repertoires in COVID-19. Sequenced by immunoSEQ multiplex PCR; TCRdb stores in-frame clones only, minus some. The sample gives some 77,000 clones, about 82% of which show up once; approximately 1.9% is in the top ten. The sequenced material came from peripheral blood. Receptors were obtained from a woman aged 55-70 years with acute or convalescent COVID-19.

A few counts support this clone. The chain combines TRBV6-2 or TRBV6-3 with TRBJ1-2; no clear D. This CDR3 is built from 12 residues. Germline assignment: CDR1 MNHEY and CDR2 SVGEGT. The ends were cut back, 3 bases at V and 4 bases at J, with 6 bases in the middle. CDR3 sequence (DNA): TGTGCCAGCAGTTATGGAGGCTATGGCTACACCTTC. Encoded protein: CASSYGGYGYTF.

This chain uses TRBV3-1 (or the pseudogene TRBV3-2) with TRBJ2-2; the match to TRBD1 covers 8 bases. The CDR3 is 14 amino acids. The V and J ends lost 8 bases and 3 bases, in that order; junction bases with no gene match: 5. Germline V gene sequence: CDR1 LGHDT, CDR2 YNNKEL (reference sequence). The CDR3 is CASGEQGDTGELFF. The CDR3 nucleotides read TGTGCCAGCGGCGAACAGGGGGACACCGGGGAGCTGTTTTTT.

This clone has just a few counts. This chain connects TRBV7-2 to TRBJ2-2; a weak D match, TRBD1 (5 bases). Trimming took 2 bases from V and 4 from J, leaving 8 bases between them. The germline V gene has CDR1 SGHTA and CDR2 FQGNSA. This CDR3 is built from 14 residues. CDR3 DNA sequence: TGTGCCAGCAGCTTAAGACAGTCCACCGGGGAGCTGTTTTTT. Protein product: CASSLRQSTGELFF. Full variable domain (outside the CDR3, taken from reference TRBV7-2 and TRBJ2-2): GAGVSQSPSNKVTEKGKDVELRCDPISGHTALYWYRQSLGQGLEFLIYFQGNSAPDKSGLPSDRFSAERTGGSVSTLTIQRTQQEDSAVYLCASSLRQSTGELFFGEGSRLTVL.

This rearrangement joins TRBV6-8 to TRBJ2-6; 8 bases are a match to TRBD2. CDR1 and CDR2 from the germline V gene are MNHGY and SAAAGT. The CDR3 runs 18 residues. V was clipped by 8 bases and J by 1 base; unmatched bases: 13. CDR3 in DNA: TGTGCCAGCGACGCCGGGACTAGTTTTTATTCTGGGGCCAACGTCCTGACTTTC. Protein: CASDAGTSFYSGANVLTF.

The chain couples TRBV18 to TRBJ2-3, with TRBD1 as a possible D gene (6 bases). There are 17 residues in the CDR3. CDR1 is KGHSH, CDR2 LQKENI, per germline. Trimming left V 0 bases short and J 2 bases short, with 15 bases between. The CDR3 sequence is CASSPPPGVAHTDTQYF. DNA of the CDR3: TGTGCCAGCTCACCACCCCCAGGGGTCGCTCACACAGATACGCAGTATTTT. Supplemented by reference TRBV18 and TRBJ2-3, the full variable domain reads NAGVMQNPRHLVRRRGQEARLRCSPMKGHSHVYWYRQLPEEGLKFMVYLQKENIIDESGMPKERFSAEFPKEGPSILRIQQVVRGDSAAYFCASSPPPGVAHTDTQYFGPGTRLTVL.

The CDR3 sequence is CASSLDSYYNSPLHF. CDR3 DNA sequence: TGTGCCAGCAGCTTGGACAGCTACTATAATTCACCCCTCCACTTT. The J gene is TRBJ1-6, the V gene TRBV5-6; D not resolved. The CDR3 is 15 residues long. V was pared by 0 bases and J by 3 bases, with 7 bases between. CDR1 and CDR2 (germline): SGHDT, YYEEEE.

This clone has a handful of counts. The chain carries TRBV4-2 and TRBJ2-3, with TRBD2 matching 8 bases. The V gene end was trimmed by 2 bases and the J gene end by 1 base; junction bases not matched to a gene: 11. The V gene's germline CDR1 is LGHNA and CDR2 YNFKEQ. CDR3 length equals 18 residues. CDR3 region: CASSQRVREAGGTDTQYF. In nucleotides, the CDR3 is TGTGCCAGCAGCCAAAGGGTTCGTGAAGCGGGGGGCACAGATACGCAGTATTTT.

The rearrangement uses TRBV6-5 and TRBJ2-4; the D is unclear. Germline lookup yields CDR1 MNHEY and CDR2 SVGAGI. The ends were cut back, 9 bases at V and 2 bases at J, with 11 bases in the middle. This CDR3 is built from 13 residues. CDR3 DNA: TGTGCCAGTGTGGCTGTGCCCAAAAACATTCAGTACTTC. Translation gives CASVAVPKNIQYF.

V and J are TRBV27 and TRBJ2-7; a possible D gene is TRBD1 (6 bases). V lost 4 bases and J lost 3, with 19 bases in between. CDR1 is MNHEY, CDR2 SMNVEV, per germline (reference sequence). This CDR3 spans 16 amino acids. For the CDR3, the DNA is TGTGCCAGCAGTTACCTACGGACAGACCAGCGCTACGAGCAGTACTTC. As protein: CASSYLRTDQRYEQYF.

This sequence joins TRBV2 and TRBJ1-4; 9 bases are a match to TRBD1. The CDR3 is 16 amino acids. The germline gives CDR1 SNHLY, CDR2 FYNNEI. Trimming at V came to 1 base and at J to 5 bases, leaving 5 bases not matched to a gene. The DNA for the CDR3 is TGTGCCAGCAGTGAAGAGGGCGGGACAGGGAATGAAAAACTGTTTTTT. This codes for CASSEEGGTGNEKLFF.

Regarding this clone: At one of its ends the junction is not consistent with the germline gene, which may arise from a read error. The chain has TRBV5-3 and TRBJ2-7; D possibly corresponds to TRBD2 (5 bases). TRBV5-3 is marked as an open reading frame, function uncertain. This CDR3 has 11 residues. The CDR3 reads CARSPGIGKNF. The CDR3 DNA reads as TGTGCCAGAAGCCCGGGGATAGGGAAGAACTTC.

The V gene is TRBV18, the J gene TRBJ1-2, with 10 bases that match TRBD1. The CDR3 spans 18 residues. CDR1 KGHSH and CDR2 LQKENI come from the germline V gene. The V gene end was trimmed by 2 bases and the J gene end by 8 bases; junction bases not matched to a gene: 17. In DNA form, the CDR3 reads TGTGCCAGCTCACCAATACAGAAGGGGACAGGGGAGCGGTGGGGCTACACCTTC. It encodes CASSPIQKGTGERWGYTF. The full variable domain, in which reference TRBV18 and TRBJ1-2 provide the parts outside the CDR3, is NAGVMQNPRHLVRRRGQEARLRCSPMKGHSHVYWYRQLPEEGLKFMVYLQKENIIDESGMPKERFSAEFPKEGPSILRIQQVVRGDSAAYFCASSPIQKGTGERWGYTFGSGTRLTVV.

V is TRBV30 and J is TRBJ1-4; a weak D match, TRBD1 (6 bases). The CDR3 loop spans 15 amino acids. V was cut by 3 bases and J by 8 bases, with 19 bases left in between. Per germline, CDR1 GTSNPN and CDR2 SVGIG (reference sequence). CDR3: CAWRKKQGEAEKLFF. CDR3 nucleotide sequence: TGTGCCTGGAGGAAAAAACAGGGCGAGGCGGAAAAACTGTTTTTT.

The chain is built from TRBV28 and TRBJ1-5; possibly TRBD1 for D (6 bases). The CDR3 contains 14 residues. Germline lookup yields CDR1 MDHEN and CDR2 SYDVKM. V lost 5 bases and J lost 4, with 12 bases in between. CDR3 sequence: CASSHGQLNQPQHF. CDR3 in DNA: TGTGCCAGCAGTCACGGACAGCTAAATCAGCCCCAGCATTTT.

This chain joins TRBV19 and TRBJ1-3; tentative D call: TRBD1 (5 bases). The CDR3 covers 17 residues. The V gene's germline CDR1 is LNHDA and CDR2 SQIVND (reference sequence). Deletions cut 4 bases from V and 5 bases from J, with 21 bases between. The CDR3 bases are TGTGCCAGTAGTAATGAAGTACAGGCTCTCTTCCGAAACACCATATATTTT. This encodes CASSNEVQALFRNTIYF. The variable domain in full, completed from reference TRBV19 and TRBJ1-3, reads DGGITQSPKYLFRKEGQNVTLSCEQNLNHDAMYWYRQDPGQGLRLIYYSQIVNDFQKGDIAEGYSVSREKKESFPLTVTSAQKNPTAFYLCASSNEVQALFRNTIYFGEGSWLTVV.

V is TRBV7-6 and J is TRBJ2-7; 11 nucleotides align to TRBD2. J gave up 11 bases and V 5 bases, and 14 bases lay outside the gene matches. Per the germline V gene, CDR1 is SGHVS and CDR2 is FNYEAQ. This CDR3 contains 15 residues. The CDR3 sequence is CASSQTSGSPPGEYF. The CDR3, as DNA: TGTGCCAGCAGCCAAACTAGCGGGAGTCCCCCCGGGGAGTACTTC. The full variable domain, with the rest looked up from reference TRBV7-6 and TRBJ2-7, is GAGVSQSPRYKVTKRGQDVALRCDPISGHVSLYWYRQALGQGPEFLTYFNYEAQQDKSGLPNDRFSAERPEGSISTLTIQRTEQRDSAMYRCASSQTSGSPPGEYFGPGTRLTVT.

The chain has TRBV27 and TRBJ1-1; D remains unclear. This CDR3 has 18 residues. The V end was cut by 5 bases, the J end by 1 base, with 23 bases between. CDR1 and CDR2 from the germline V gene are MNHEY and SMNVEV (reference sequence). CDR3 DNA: TGTGCCAGCAGTAAGTTCTCTTTGGGCCGAGTCCGGAACACTGAAGCTTTCTTT. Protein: CASSKFSLGRVRNTEAFF.

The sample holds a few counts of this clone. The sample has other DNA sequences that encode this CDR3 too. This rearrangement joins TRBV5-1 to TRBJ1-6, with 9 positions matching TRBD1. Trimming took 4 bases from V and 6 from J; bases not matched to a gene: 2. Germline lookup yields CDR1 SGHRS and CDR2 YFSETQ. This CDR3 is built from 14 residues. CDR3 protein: CASSGQGSNSPLHF. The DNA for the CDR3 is TGCGCCAGCAGCGGACAGGGGAGTAATTCACCCCTCCACTTT.

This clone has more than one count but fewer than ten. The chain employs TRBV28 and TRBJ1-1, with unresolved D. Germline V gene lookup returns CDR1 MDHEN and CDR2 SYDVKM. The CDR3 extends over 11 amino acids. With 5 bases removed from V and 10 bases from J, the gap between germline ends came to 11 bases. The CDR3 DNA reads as TGTGCCAGCAGTCGACTGGAGAGAGCTTTCTTT. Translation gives CASSRLERAFF.

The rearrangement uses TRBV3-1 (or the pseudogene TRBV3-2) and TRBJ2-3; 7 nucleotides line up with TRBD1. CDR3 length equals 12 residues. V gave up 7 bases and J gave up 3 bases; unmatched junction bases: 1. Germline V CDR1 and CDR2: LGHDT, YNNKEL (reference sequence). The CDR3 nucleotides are TGTGCCAGCACCAGGGGGACAGATACGCAGTATTTT. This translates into CASTRGTDTQYF.

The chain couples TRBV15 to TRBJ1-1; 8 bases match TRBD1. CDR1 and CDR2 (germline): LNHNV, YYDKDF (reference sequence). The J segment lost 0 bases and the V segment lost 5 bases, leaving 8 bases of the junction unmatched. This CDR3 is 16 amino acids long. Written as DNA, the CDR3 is TGTGCCACCAGCGCCCAGGGGGCATACATGAACACTGAAGCTTTCTTT. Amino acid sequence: CATSAQGAYMNTEAFF.

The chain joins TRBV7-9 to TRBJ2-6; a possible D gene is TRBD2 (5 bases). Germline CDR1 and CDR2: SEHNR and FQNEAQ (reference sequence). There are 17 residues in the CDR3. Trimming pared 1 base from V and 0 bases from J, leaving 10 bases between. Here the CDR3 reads CASSLGAASSGANVLTF. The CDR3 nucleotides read TGTGCCAGCAGCTTAGGAGCGGCAAGCTCTGGGGCCAACGTCCTGACTTTC.

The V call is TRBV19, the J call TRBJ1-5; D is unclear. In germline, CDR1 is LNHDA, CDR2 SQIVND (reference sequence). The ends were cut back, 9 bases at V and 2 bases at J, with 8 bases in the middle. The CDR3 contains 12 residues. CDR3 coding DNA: TGTGCCAGCCGGGTTCGCAATCAGCCCCAGCATTTT. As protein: CASRVRNQPQHF.

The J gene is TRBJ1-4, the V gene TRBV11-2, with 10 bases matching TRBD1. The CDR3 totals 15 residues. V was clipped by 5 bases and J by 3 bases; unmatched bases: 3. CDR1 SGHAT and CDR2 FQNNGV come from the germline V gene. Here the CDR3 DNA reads TGTGCCAGCAGCGTCGGGACAGGGGCTAATGAAAAACTGTTTTTT. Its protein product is CASSVGTGANEKLFF.

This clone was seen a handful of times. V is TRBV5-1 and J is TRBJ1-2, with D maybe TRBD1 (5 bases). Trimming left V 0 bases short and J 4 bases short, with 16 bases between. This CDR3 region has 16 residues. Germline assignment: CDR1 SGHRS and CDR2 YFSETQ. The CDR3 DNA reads TGCGCCAGCAGCTTGGCCCCCTTAGGGGTGCGCTATGGCTACACCTTC. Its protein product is CASSLAPLGVRYGYTF.

The CDR3: CASSRSGHSGNTIYF. In DNA form, the CDR3 reads TGTGCCAGCTCACGCTCAGGTCACTCTGGAAACACCATATATTTT. This chain joins TRBV18 and TRBJ1-3; D is unresolved. Germline-derived CDR1 and CDR2 are KGHSH and LQKENI. V was shortened by 4 bases and J by 0 bases, with 10 bases between the two germline ends. CDR3 length: 15 amino acids. Based on the CDR3 plus reference TRBV18 and TRBJ1-3, the full variable domain is NAGVMQNPRHLVRRRGQEARLRCSPMKGHSHVYWYRQLPEEGLKFMVYLQKENIIDESGMPKERFSAEFPKEGPSILRIQQVVRGDSAAYFCASSRSGHSGNTIYFGEGSWLTVV.

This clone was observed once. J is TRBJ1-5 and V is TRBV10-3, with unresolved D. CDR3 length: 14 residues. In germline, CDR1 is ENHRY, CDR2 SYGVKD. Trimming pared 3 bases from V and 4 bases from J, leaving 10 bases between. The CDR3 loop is CAISDQAGNQPQHF. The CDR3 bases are TGTGCCATCAGTGATCAGGCCGGTAATCAGCCCCAGCATTTT.